These T cell receptor beta chains were read from a single sample in a study of cytomegalovirus exposure and HLA in healthy donors. Assay: immunoSEQ multiplex PCR; the TCRdb copy retains only in-frame clones and omits some. The top ten hold approximately 2.3% of the sample, which has about 81,000 clones, approximately 90% seen once. Sequencing input: PBMCs. These receptor sequences come from a man younger than 35 in good health and CMV-seronegative. CDR3s include the opening cysteine and the closing phenylalanine or tryptophan. The D gene is left open where the match is weak.

d_gene,v_gene,CDR3aa
.,TRBV19,CASSDRVGDTQYF
TRBD2,TRBV27,CASSRVGGTSSYEQYF
.,TRBV27,CASSLSARLLNTGELFF
.,TRBV5-1,CASSFYLSGYNLDTQYF
TRBD1,TRBV7-2,CASSLPDRGPTPLHF
.,TRBV27,CASSLTRGRSRYEQYF
TRBD2,TRBV5-1,CASSLDPRREWDTQYF
TRBD1,TRBV10-3,CAIGHRGEETQYF
.,TRBV5-6,CASSYGGGGRAGNTEAFF
TRBD2,TRBV7-6,CASSLRTSGLSTDTQYF
.,TRBV28,CASSLGGSRNAELFF
.,TRBV7-6,CASSLIRSNEQFF
TRBD1,TRBV5-8,CASSQTGQALF
.,TRBV7-2,CASSPDRSSYEQYF
.,TRBV7-2,CASSLSGGAQETQYF
.,TRBV14,CASSQKAAGSGNTIYF
.,TRBV28,CASRTAALATNEKLFF
TRBD2,TRBV25-1,CASSAAGEKQFF
TRBD2,TRBV11-2,CASSSAMTSGRYNEQFF
.,TRBV19,CASSISGVWTLNTEAFF
.,TRBV18,CASSPQQGVGDTIYF
.,TRBV11-2,CASSFQNEQYF
TRBD1,TRBV28,CASTTGTGPKFF
.,TRBV11-2,CASSLGAGLYGYTF
.,TRBV6-4,CASSETAYNEQFF
.,TRBV7-2,CASSLGGLRETQYF
TRBD2,TRBV5-1,CASSSPPGGSQPYEQYF
TRBD1,TRBV15,CATSRDRDGTGVETQYF
.,TRBV7-9,CASSPNQSPYNEQFF
TRBD1,TRBV9,CASSPRPGQTNEKLFF
TRBD1,TRBV7-8,CASSGTTTGTDTQYF
.,TRBV6-5,CASSLHRDHQPQHF
TRBD2,TRBV28,CASRSSSGSYNEQFF
TRBD1,TRBV6-5,CASIGQGRNEQFF